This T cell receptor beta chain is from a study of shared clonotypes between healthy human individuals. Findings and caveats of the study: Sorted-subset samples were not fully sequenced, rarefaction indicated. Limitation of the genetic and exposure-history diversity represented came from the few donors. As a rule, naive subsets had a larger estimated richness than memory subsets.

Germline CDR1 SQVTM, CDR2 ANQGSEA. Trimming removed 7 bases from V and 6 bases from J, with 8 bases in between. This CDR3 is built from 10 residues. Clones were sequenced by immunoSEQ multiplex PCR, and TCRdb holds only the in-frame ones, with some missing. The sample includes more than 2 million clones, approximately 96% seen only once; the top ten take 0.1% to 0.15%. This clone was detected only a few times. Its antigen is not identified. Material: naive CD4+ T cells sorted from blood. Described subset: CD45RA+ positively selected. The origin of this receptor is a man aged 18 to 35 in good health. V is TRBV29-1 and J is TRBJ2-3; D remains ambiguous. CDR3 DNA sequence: TGCAGCGCCGAACGGGATACGCAGTATTTT. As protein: CSAERDTQYF.